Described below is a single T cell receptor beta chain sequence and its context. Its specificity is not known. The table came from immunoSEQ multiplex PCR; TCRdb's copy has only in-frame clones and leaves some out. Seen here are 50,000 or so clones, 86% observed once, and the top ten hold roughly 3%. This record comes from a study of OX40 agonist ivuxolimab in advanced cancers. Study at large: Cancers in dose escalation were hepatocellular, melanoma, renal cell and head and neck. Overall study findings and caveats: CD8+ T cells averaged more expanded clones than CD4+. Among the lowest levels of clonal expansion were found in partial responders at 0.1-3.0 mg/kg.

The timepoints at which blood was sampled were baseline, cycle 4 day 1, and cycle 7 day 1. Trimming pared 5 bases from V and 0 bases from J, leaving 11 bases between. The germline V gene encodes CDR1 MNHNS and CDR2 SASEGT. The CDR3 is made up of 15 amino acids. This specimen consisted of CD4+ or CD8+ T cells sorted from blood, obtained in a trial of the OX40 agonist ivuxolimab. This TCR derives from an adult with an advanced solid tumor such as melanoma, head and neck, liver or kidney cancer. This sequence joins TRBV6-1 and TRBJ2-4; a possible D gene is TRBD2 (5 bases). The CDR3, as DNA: TGTGCCAGCAGTACTCCGGGAAAAGCCAAAAACATTCAGTACTTC. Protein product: CASSTPGKAKNIQYF.